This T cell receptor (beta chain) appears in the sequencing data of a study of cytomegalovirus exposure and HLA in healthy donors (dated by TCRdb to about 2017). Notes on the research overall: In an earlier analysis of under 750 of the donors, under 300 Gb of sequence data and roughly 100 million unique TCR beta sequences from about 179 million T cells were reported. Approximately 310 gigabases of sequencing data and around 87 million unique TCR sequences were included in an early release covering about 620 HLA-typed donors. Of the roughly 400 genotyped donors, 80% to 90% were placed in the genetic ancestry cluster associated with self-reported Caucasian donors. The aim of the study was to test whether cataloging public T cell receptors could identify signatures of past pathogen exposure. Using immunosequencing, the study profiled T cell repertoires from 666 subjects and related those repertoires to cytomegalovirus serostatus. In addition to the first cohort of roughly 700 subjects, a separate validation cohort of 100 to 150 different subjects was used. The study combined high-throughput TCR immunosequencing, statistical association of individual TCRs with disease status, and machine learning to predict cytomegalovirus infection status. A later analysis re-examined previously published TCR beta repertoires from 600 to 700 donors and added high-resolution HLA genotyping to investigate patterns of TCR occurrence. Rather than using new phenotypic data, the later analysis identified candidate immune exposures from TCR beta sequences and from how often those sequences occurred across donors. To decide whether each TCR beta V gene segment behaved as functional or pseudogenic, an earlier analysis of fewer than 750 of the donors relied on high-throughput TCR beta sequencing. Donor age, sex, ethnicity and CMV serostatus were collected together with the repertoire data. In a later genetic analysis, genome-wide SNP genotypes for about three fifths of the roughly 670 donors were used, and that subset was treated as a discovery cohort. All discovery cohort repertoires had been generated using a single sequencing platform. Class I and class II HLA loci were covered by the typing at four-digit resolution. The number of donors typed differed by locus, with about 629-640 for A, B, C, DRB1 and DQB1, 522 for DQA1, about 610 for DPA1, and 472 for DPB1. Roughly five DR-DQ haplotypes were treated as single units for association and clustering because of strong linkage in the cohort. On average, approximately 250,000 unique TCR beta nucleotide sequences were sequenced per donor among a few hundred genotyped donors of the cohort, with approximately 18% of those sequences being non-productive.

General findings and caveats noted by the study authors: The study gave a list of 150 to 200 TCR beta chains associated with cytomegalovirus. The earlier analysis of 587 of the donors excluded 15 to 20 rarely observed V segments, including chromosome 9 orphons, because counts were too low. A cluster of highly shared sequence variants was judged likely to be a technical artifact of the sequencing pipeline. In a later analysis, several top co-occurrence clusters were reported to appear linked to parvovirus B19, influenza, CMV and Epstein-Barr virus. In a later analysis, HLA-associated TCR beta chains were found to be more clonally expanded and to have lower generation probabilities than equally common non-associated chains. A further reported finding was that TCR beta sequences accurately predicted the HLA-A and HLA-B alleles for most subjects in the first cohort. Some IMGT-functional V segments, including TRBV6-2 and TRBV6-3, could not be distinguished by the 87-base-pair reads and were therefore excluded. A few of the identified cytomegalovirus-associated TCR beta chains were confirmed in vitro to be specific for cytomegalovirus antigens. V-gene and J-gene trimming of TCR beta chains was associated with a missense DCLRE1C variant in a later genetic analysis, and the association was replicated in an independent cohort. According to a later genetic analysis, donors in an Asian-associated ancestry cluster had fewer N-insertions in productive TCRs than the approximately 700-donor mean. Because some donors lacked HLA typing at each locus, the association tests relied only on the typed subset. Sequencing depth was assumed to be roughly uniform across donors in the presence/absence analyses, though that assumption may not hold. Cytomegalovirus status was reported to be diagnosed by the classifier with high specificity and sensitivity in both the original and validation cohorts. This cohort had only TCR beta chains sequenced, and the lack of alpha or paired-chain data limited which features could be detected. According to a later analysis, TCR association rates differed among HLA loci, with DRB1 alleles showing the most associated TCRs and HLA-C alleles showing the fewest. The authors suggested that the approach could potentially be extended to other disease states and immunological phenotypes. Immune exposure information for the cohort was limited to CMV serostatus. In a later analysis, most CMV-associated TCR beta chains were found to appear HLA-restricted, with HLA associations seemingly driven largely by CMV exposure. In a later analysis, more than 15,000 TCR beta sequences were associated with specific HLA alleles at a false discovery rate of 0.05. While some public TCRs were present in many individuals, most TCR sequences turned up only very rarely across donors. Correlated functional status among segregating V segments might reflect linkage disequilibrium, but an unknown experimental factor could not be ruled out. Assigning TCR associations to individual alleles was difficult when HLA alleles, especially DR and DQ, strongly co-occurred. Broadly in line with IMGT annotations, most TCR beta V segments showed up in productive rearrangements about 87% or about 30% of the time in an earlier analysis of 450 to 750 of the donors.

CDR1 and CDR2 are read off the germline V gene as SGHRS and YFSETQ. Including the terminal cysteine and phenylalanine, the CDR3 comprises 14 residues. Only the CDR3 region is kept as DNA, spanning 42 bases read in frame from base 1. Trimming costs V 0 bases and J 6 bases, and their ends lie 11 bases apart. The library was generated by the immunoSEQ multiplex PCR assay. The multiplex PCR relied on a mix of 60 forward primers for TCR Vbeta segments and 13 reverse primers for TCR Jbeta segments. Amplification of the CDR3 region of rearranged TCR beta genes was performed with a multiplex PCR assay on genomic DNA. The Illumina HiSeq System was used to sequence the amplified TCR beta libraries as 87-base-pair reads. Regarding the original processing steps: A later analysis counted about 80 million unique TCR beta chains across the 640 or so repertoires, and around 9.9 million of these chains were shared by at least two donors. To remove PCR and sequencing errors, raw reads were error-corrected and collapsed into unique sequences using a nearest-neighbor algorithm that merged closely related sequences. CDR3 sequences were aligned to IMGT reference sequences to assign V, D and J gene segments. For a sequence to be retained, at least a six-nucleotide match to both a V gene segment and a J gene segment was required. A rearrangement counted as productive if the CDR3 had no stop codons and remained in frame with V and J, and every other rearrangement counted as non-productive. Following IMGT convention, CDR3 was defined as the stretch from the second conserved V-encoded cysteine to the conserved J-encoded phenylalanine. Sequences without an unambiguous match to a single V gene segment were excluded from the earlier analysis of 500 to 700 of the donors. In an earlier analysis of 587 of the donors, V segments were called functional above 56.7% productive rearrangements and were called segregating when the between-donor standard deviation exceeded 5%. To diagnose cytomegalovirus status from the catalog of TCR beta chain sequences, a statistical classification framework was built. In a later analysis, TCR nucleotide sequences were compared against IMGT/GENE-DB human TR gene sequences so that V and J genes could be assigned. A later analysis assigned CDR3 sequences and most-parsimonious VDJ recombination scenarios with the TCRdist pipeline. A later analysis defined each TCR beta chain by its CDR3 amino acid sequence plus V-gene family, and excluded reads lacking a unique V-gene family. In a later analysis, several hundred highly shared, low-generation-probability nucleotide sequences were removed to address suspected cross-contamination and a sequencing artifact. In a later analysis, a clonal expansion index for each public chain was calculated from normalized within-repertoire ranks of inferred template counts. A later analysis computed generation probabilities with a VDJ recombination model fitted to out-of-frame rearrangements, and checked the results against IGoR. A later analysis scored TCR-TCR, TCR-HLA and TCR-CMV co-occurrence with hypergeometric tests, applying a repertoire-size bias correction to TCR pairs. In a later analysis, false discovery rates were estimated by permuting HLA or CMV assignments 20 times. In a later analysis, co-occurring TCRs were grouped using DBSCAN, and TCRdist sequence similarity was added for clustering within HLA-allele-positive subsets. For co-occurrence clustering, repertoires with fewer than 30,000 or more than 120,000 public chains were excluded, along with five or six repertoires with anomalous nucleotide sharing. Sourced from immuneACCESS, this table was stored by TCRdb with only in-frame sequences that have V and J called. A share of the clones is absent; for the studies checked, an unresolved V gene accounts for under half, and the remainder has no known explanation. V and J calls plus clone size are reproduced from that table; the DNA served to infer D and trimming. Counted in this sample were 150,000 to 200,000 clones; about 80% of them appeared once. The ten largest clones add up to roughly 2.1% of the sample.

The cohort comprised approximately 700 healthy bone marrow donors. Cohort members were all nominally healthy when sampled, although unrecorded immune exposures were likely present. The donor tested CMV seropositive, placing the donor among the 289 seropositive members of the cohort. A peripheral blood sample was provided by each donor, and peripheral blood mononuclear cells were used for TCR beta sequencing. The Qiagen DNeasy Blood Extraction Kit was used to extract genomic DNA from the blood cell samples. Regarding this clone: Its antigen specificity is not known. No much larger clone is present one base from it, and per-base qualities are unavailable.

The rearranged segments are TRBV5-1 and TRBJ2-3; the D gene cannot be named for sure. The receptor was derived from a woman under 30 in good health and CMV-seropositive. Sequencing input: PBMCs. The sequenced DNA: TGCGCCAGCAGCTTGGCCAGTATTCTTGATACGCAGTATTTT. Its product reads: CASSLASILDTQYF. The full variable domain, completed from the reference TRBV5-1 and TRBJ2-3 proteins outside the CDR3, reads KAGVTQTPRYLIKTRGQQVTLSCSPISGHRSVSWYQQTPGQGLQFLFEYFSETQRNKGNFPGRFSGRQFSNSRSEMNVSTLELGDSALYLCASSLASILDTQYFGPGTRLTVL.